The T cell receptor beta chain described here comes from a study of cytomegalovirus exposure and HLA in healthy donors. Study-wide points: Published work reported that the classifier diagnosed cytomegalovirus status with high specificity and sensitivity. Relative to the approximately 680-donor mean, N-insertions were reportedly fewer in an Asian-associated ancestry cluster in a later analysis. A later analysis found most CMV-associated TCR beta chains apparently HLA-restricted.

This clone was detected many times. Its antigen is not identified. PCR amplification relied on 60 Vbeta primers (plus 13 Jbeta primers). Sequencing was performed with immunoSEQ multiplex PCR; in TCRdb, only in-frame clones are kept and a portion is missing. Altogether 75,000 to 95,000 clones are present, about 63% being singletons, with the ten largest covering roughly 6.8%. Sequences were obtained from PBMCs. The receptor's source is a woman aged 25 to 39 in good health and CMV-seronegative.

CDR3: CASSLVSGGDGYTF. DNA of the CDR3: TGTGCCAGCAGCTTAGTTTCCGGCGGAGATGGCTACACCTTC. The V gene is TRBV7-2, the J gene TRBJ1-2; no firm D call. The CDR3 sequence is 14 residues long. The germline V gene encodes CDR1 SGHTA and CDR2 FQGNSA. V dropped 1 base and J dropped 6 bases, with 12 bases sitting between them.